This TCR beta chain stems from a study of control samples from healthy donors and cancer patients. Generated by immunoSEQ multiplex PCR, the TCRdb table keeps only in-frame clones and is missing some. The table lists about 130,000 clones, 85% to 95% of them singletons. Germline CDR1 and CDR2: SGHRS and YFSETQ. V lost 0 bases to trimming and J lost 0 bases, with 10 bases between them. The CDR3 runs 16 residues. The chain combines TRBV5-1 with TRBJ1-3; the D is unclear. This sequence originates from a man older than 75 with head and neck cancer. The sequenced sample was PBMCs. For the CDR3, the DNA is TGCGCCAGCAGCTTGGAGGTCGGAGACTCTGGAAACACCATATATTTT. It specifies CASSLEVGDSGNTIYF.